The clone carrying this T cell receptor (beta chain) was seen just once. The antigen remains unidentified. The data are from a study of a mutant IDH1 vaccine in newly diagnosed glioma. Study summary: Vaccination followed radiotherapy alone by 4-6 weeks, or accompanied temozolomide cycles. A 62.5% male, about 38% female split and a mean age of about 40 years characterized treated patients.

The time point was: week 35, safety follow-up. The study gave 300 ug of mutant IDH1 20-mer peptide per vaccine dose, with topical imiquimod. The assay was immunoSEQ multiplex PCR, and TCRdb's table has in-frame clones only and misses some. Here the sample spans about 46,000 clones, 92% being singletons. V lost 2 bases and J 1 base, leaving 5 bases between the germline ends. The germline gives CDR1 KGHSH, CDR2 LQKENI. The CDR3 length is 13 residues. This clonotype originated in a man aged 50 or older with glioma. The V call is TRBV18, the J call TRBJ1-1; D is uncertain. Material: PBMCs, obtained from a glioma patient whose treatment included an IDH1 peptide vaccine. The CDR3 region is CASSPGANTEAFF. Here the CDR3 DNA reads TGTGCCAGCTCACCAGGAGCGAACACTGAAGCTTTCTTT.